Listed below are T cell receptor beta chains from one sample, sequenced in a study of shared clonotypes between healthy human individuals. The repertoire was sequenced with immunoSEQ multiplex PCR; TCRdb's copy has only in-frame clones and lacks some. Of some 1.4 million clones in the sample, around 97% were seen once. Sequencing used naive CD4+ T cells sorted from blood. All receptors derive from a man in his thirties or forties in good health. Each CDR3 is given with its conserved first and last residue. A D gene is named only where the DNA matches it firmly. Expanded clones are given a class, and other clones once, few, many or no size at all.

D gene	V gene	clone size	J gene	CDR3 DNA	CDR3 protein
.	TRBV28	.	TRBJ2-1	TGTGCCACAAGCCCCGGGGGTCGGGTCAATGAGCAGTTCTTC	CATSPGGRVNEQFF
.	TRBV2	.	TRBJ2-7	TGTGCCAGCGGCCACGGCGGAACCCTACGCGAGCAGTACTTC	CASGHGGTLREQYF
.	TRBV15	.	TRBJ2-6	TGTGCCACCAGCAGAGATAGAGGGGGTACTGGGGCCAACGTCCTGACTTTC	CATSRDRGGTGANVLTF
TRBD1	TRBV5-4	many	TRBJ2-7	TGTGCCAGCAGCATATCCGGGACAGGGACCCACGAGCAGTACTTC	CASSISGTGTHEQYF
.	TRBV6-1	.	TRBJ2-7	TGTGCCAGCAGTGAATTTTTGCAGGGTGGCTACGAGCAGTACTTC	CASSEFLQGGYEQYF
TRBD1	TRBV7-2	.	TRBJ1-5	TGTGCCAGCAGCGCGGACAGGGTAGGGCAGCCCCAGCATTTT	CASSADRVGQPQHF
.	TRBV7-2	.	TRBJ2-3	TGTGCCAGCAGCTTAAGACTGGAACGCACAGATACGCAGTATTTT	CASSLRLERTDTQYF
.	TRBV10-1	few	TRBJ2-7	TGCGCCAGCAGTGACGGGCGGCACAGGACCTACGAGCAGTACTTC	CASSDGRHRTYEQYF
.	TRBV15	once	TRBJ2-1	TGTGCCACCAGCAGAGATCAGGGTACCATCCAGTTCTTC	CATSRDQGTIQFF
.	TRBV19	.	TRBJ2-2	TGTGCCAGTATCCCGATGGGGGGTTTCACCGGGGAGCTGTTTTTT	CASIPMGGFTGELFF
.	TRBV18	.	TRBJ1-1	TGTGCCAGCTCACCACGGGAGAACCTGGGGGATAACACTGAAGCTTTCTTT	CASSPRENLGDNTEAFF
TRBD2	TRBV7-6	.	TRBJ2-3	TGTGCCAGCAGCTTAGGCGCTAGCGGGGGAAGCACAGATACGCAGTATTTT	CASSLGASGGSTDTQYF
.	TRBV6-6	.	TRBJ2-2	TGTGCCAGCAGAGAGACAGAGAACACCGGGGAGCTGTTTTTT	CASRETENTGELFF
TRBD1	TRBV28	once	TRBJ2-2	TGTGCCAGCAGTTTCTTGGGACAGGGAAACACCGGGGAGCTGTTTTTT	CASSFLGQGNTGELFF
.	TRBV27	.	TRBJ1-1	TGTGCCAGCAGTCCCCGACAGTTCGGCGGTGCTGAAGCTTTCTTT	CASSPRQFGGAEAFF
TRBD1	TRBV2	.	TRBJ2-2	TGTGCCAGCAGAGGGGACAGGATAAACACCGGGGAGCTGTTTTTT	CASRGDRINTGELFF
TRBD2	TRBV5-6	once	TRBJ2-5	TGTGCCAGCAGCTTCACCCGGACTAGTCAAGAGACCCAGTACTTC	CASSFTRTSQETQYF